Following are 11 T cell receptor beta chains from one sample sequenced in a study of blood T cell repertoires in COVID-19. The table came from immunoSEQ multiplex PCR; TCRdb's copy has only in-frame clones and leaves some out. The data contain about 100,000 clones, roughly 80% of them singletons. Sequencing was carried out using peripheral blood. These receptors came from a woman in her sixties or seventies with acute or convalescent COVID-19.

The J gene is TRBJ2-5, the V gene TRBV7-8; 7 bases are shared with TRBD2. Germline V CDR1 and CDR2: SGHVS, FQNEAQ. The CDR3 is 16 amino acids. V gave up 3 bases and J gave up 3 bases; unmatched junction bases: 10. The CDR3 is CASSLRLPSGKETQYF. CDR3 in DNA: TGTGCCAGCAGCTTGCGCCTCCCTAGCGGCAAAGAGACCCAGTACTTC.

The chain has TRBV7-9 and TRBJ1-4; 11 positions agree with TRBD1. Germline assignment: CDR1 SEHNR and CDR2 FQNEAQ (reference sequence). The CDR3 runs to 16 residues. V lost 6 bases to trimming and J lost 7 bases; unmatched junction nucleotides: 10. The DNA of the CDR3 is TGTGCCAGCAGTTGGACAGGGGGCGCCCGGCTTGAAAAACTGTTTTTT. This gives the protein CASSWTGGARLEKLFF.

The CDR3 coding sequence is TGTGCCAGCAGTGATGGCAGGGCAGGATACACCTTC. Translated, it gives CASSDGRAGYTF. The rearrangement links TRBV2 to TRBJ1-2, with a weak D call TRBD1 (5 bases). The V end lost 3 bases, the J end lost 11 bases, and 13 bases lay between the germline ends. The CDR3 loop spans 12 amino acids. Looked up from germline, CDR1 is SNHLY and CDR2 is FYNNEI.

The V and J genes are TRBV6-1 and TRBJ1-2, with 8 bases fitting TRBD1. The CDR3 sequence is 14 residues long. Germline CDR1 and CDR2: MNHNS and SASEGT. V trimming: 3 bases; J trimming: 4 bases; junction bases outside the gene matches: 4. CDR3 amino acids: CASSERQGSYGYTF. CDR3 DNA: TGTGCCAGCAGTGAGAGACAGGGGTCCTATGGCTACACCTTC.

This clone was recorded once. The chain joins TRBV28 to TRBJ1-4, with D possibly matching TRBD1 (5 bases). In germline, CDR1 is MDHEN, CDR2 SYDVKM. V was shortened by 4 bases and J by 8 bases, with 8 bases between the two germline ends. This CDR3 spans 12 amino acids. The CDR3 nucleotides read TGTGCCAGCAGTTCCCCAGGGGAAAAACTGTTTTTT. Protein: CASSSPGEKLFF.

J is TRBJ2-5 and V is TRBV5-1; 9 bases match TRBD2. V shed 5 bases and J 5 bases; nucleotides not matched to a gene: 13. There are 16 residues in the CDR3. From germline, CDR1 is SGHRS and CDR2 YFSETQ. The CDR3 is CASRPVLAGSGETQYF. CDR3 nucleotide sequence: TGCGCCAGCAGGCCAGTGCTAGCGGGGTCAGGGGAGACCCAGTACTTC.

This chain joins TRBV11-2 and TRBJ1-4, with D possibly being TRBD1 (5 bases). V gave up 6 bases and J gave up 8 bases, with 13 bases separating them. The V gene's germline CDR1 is SGHAT and CDR2 FQNNGV. The CDR3 covers 13 residues. Written as DNA, the CDR3 is TGTGCCAGCAGTACGGACAACGGCGAAAAACTGTTTTTT. Encoded protein: CASSTDNGEKLFF.

This clone has just a few counts. The rearrangement joins TRBV3-1 (or the pseudogene TRBV3-2) to TRBJ1-3; D is possibly TRBD1 (6 bases). Germline V gene data show CDR1 as LGHDT and CDR2 as YNNKEL (reference sequence). This CDR3 spans 14 amino acids. V gave up 2 bases and J gave up 1 base, with 6 bases separating them. The CDR3 coding sequence is TGTGCCAGCAGCCAAACAGGGTCTGGAAACACCATATATTTT. As protein: CASSQTGSGNTIYF.

The chain employs TRBV6-2 or TRBV6-3 and TRBJ2-3; 7 nucleotides line up with TRBD1. CDR1 and CDR2 (germline): MNHEY, SVGEGT. The CDR3 consists of 20 residues. V shed 0 bases, J shed 4 bases, and the junction held 19 bases outside the gene matches. The CDR3 here is CASSYSSTGWGSLNPDTQYF. CDR3 bases: TGTGCCAGCAGTTACTCTTCGACAGGGTGGGGATCCTTAAATCCAGATACGCAGTATTTT.

This rearrangement joins TRBV7-8 to TRBJ2-7; 9 positions match TRBD1. Unmatched junction bases numbered 5, after V lost 5 bases and J lost 0 bases. Per germline, CDR1 SGHVS and CDR2 FQNEAQ. The CDR3 consists of 15 residues. As DNA, the CDR3 is TGTGCCAGCAGCGTCTCGACAGGGGGCTCCTACGAGCAGTACGTC. Amino acids: CASSVSTGGSYEQYV.

V is TRBV5-8 and J is TRBJ1-1; 7 bases are shared with TRBD1. CDR1 is SGHTS, CDR2 YDEGEE, per germline. Trimming removed 4 bases from V and 4 bases from J; junction bases left unmatched: 7. The CDR3 runs 14 residues. CDR3 nucleotide sequence: TGTGCCAGCAGCACCCGGGACAGATTCACTGAAGCTTTCTTT. Its protein product is CASSTRDRFTEAFF.